The TCR beta chain described here comes from a study of CD8 T cell repertoires and HIV-1 epitope variants. For the study at large: Each of Twenty-five Gag and Nef epitope peptides stimulated a separate culture. Controls included no peptide, Ebola AY9 epitope, and a CMV, EBV, flu pool. T cells were cultured for more than 9 days with cytokines added on days 3 and 7.

With respect to this clone: Its antigen is unidentified.

Here immunoSEQ multiplex PCR was the method, and the copy in TCRdb shows in-frame clones only, minus some. The table records thousands of clones, around 62% of them present only once. V was pared by 0 bases and J by 0 bases, with 6 bases between. Germline V gene sequence: CDR1 SGDLS, CDR2 YYNGEE. The CDR3 totals 15 residues. The receptor was isolated from a male donor with HIV. V and J are TRBV9 and TRBJ2-2, with D perhaps TRBD2 (5 bases). Sequencing input: cultured CD8+ T cells derived from PBMCs. In DNA form, the CDR3 reads TGTGCCAGCAGCGTAGGGGGAGCGAACACCGGGGAGCTGTTTTTT. Protein sequence: CASSVGGANTGELFF.